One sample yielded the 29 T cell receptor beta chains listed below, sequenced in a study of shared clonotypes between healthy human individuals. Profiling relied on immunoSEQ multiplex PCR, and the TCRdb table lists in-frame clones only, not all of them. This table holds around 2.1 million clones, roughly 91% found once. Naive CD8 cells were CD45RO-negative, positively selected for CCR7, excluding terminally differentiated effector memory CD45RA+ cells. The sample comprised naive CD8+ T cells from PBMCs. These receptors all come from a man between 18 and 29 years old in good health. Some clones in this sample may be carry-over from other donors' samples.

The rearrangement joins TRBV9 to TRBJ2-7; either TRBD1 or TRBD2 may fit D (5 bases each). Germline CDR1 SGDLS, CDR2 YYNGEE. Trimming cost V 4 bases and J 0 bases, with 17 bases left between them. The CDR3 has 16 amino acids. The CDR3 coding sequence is TGTGCCAGCAGCCCCACGCCCGGGACGGGCTCCTACGAGCAGTACTTC. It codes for CASSPTPGTGSYEQYF.

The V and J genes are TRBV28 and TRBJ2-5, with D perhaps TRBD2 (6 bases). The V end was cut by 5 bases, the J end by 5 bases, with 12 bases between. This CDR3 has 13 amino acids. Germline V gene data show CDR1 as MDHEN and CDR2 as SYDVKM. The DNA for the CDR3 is TGTGCCAGCAGTCTGGGGAGGTGGGAGACCCAGTACTTC. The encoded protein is CASSLGRWETQYF.

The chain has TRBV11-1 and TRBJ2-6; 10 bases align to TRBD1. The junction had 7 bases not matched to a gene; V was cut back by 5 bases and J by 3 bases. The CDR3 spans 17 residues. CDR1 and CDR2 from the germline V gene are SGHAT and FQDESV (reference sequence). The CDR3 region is CASSLRQGAVGANVLTF. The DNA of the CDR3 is TGTGCCAGCAGCCTAAGACAGGGGGCGGTTGGGGCCAACGTCCTGACTTTC.

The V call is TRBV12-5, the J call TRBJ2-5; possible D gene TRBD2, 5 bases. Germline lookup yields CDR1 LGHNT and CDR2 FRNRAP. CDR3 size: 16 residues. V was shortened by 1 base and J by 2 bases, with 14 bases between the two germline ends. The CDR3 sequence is CASGLGASPMQETQYF. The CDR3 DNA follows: TGTGCTAGTGGTTTGGGGGCTAGCCCGATGCAAGAGACCCAGTACTTC.

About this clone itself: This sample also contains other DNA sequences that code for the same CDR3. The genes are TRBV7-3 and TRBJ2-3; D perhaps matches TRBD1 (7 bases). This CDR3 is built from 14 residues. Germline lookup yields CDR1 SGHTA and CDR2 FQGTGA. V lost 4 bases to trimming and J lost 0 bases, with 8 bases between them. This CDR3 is CASSSGGSTDTQYF. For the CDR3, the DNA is TGTGCCAGCAGCTCAGGGGGGAGCACAGATACGCAGTATTTT.

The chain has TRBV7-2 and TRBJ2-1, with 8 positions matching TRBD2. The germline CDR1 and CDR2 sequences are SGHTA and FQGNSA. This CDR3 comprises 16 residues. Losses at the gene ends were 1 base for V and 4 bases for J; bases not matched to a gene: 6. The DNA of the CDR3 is TGTGCCAGCAGCTTAGAAGGGACTAGACCTTACAATGAGCAGTTCTTC. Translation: CASSLEGTRPYNEQFF.

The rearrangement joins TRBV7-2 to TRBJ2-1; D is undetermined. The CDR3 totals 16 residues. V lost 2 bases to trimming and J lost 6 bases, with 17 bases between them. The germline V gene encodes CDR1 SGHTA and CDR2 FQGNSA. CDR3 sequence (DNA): TGTGCCAGCAGCTTACCCGGATTTCCCTCGCGCAATGAGCAGTTCTTC. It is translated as CASSLPGFPSRNEQFF.

The CDR3 spells CASSLATGVEQYF. The CDR3 DNA is TGTGCCAGCAGCTTGGCGACAGGGGTCGAGCAGTACTTC. The V call is TRBV7-9, the J call TRBJ2-7, with 8 bases that match TRBD1. The CDR3 runs 13 residues. The V gene end was trimmed by 3 bases and the J gene end by 6 bases; junction bases not matched to a gene: 4. CDR1 SEHNR and CDR2 FQNEAQ come from the germline V gene (reference sequence).

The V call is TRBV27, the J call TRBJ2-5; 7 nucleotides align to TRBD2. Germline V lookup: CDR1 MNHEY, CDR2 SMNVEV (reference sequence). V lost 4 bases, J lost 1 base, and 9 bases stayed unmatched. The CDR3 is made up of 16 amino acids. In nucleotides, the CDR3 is TGTGCCAGCAGTTCATCCCTGCGGGGGATCCAAGAGACCCAGTACTTC. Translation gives CASSSSLRGIQETQYF.

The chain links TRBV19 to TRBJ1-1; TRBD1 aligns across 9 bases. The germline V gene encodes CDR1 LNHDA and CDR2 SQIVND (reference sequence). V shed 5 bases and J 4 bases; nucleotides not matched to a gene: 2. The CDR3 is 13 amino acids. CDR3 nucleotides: TGTGCCAGTAGTCAGACAGGGGGCACTGAAGCTTTCTTT. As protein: CASSQTGGTEAFF.

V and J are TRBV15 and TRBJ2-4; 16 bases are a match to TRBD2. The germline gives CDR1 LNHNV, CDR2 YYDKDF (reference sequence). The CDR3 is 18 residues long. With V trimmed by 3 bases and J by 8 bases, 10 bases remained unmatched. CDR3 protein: CATSSKGGLAGGDDIQYF. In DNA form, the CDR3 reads TGTGCCACCAGCAGTAAAGGGGGACTAGCGGGAGGGGATGACATTCAGTACTTC. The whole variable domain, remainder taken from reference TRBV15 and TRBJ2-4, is DAMVIQNPRYQVTQFGKPVTLSCSQTLNHNVMYWYQQKSSQAPKLLFHYYDKDFNNEADTPDNFQSRRPNTSFCFLDIRSPGLGDTAMYLCATSSKGGLAGGDDIQYFGAGTRLSVL.

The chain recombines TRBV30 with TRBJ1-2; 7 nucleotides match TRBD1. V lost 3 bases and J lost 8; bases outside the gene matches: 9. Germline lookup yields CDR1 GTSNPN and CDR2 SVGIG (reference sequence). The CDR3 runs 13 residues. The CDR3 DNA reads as TGTGCCTGGAGCCGGAGGGGGCCTGTAGGCTACACCTTC. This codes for CAWSRRGPVGYTF. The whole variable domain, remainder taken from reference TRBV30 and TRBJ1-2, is SQTIHQWPATLVQPVGSPLSLECTVEGTSNPNLYWYRQAAGRGLQLLFYSVGIGQISSEVPQNLSASRPQDRQFILSSKKLLLSDSGFYLCAWSRRGPVGYTFGSGTRLTVV.

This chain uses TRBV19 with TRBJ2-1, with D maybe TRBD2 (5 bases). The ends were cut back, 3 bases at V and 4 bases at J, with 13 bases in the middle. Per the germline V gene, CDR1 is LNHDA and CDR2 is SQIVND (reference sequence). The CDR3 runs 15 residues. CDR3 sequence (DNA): TGTGCCAGTAGTATCGAGGACGGGAATTACAATGAGCAGTTCTTC. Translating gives CASSIEDGNYNEQFF.

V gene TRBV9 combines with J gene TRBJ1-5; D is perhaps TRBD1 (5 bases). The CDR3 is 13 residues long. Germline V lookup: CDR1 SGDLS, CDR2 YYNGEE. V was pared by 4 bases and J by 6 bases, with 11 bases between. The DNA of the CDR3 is TGTGCCAGCAGCAGCGGGGGGATTCAGCCCCAGCATTTT. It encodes CASSSGGIQPQHF.

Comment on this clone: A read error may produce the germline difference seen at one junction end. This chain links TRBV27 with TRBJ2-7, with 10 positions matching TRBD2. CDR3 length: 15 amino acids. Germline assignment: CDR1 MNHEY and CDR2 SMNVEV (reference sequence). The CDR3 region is CATSPGTSESYEQYF. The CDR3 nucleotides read TGTGCCACCAGTCCCGGGACTAGCGAGTCCTACGAGCAGTACTTC.

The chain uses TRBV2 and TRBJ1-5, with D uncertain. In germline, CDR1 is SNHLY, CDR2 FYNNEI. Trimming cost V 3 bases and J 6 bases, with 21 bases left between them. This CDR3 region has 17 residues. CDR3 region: CASSDGPPRSLGQPQHF. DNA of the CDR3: TGTGCCAGCAGTGACGGGCCCCCACGGTCTTTGGGTCAGCCCCAGCATTTT.

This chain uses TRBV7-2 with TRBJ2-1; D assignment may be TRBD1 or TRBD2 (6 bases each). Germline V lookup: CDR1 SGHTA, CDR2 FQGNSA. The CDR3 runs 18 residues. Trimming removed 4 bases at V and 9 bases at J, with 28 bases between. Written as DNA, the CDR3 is TGTGCCAGCAGCTCCCGGGGGCTGACCCCTCTGGGAGGAATTGAGCAGTTCTTC. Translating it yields CASSSRGLTPLGGIEQFF. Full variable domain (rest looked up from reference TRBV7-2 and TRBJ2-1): GAGVSQSPSNKVTEKGKDVELRCDPISGHTALYWYRQSLGQGLEFLIYFQGNSAPDKSGLPSDRFSAERTGGSVSTLTIQRTQQEDSAVYLCASSSRGLTPLGGIEQFFGPGTRLTVL.

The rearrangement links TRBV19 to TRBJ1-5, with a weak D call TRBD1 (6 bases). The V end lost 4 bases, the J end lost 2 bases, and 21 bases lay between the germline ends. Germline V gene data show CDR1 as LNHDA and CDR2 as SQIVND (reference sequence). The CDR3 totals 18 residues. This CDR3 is CASSTGNRDNRGNQPQHF. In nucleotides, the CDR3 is TGTGCCAGTAGTACGGGGAACAGGGATAACAGGGGCAATCAGCCCCAGCATTTT. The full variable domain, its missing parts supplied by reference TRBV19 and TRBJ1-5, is DGGITQSPKYLFRKEGQNVTLSCEQNLNHDAMYWYRQDPGQGLRLIYYSQIVNDFQKGDIAEGYSVSREKKESFPLTVTSAQKNPTAFYLCASSTGNRDNRGNQPQHFGDGTRLSIL.

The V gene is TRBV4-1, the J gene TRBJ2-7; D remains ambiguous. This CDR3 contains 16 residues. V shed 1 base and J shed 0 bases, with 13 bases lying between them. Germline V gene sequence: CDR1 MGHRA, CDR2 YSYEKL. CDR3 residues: CASSQGGVRPSYEQYF. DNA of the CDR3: TGCGCCAGCAGCCAAGGAGGTGTCAGGCCCTCCTACGAGCAGTACTTC.

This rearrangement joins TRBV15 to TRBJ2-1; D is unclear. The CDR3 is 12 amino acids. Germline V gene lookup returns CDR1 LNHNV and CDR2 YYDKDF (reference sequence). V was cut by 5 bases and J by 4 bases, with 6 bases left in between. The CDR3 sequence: CATSGFYNEQFF. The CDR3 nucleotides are TGTGCCACCAGCGGGTTTTACAATGAGCAGTTCTTC.

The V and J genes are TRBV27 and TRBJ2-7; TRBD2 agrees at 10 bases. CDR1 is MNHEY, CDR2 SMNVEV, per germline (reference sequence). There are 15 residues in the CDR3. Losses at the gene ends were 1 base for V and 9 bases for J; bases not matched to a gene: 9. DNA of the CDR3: TGTGCCAGCAGTTTATACAGCGGGAGGGCCATAGTGCAGTACTTC. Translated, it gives CASSLYSGRAIVQYF.

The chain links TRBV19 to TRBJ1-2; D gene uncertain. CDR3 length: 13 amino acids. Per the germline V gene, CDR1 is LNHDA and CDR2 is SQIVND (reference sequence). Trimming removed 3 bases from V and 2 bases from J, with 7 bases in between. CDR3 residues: CASSITDNYGYTF. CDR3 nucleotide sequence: TGTGCCAGTAGTATCACCGACAACTATGGCTACACCTTC.

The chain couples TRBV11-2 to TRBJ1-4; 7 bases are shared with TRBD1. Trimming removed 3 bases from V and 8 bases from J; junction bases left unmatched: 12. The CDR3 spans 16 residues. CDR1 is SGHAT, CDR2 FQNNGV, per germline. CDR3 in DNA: TGTGCCAGCAGCTTCTATCACCGACAGGGTGGGGAAAAACTGTTTTTT. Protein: CASSFYHRQGGEKLFF.

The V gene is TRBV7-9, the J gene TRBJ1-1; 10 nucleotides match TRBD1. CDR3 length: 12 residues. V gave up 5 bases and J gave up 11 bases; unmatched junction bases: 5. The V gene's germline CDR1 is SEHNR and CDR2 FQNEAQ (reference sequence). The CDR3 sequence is CASSTDRGPAFF. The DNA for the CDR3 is TGTGCCAGCAGCACTGACAGGGGGCCTGCTTTCTTT. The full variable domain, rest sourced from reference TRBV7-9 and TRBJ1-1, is DTGVSQNPRHKITKRGQNVTFRCDPISEHNRLYWYRQTLGQGPEFLTYFQNEAQLEKSRLLSDRFSAERPKGSFSTLEIQRTEQGDSAMYLCASSTDRGPAFFGQGTRLTVV.

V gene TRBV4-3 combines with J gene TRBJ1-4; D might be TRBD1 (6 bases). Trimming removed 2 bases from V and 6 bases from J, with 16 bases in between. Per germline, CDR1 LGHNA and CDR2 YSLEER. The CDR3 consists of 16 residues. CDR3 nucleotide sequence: TGCGCCAGCAGCCAAAGATCCGGGACATCCTATGAAAAACTGTTTTTT. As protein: CASSQRSGTSYEKLFF.

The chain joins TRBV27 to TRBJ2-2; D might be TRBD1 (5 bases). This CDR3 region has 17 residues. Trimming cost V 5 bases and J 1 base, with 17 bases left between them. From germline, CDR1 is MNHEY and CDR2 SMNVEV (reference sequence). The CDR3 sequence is CASSHDRTLENTGELFF. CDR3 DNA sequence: TGTGCCAGCAGTCACGACAGAACACTGGAGAACACCGGGGAGCTGTTTTTT.

The CDR3: CASSFDGEVDTQYF. The CDR3 DNA reads TGTGCCAGCAGCTTTGACGGTGAGGTTGATACGCAGTATTTT. This rearrangement joins TRBV7-9 to TRBJ2-3; D is undetermined. Germline CDR1 reads SEHNR; CDR2 reads FQNEAQ (reference sequence). This CDR3 spans 14 amino acids. The V and J ends lost 3 bases and 6 bases respectively, with 13 bases between them.

CDR3 DNA: TGTGCCAGCAGTTCGAGAGCCTTTGGCTACACCTTC. Protein sequence: CASSSRAFGYTF. The chain uses TRBV28 and TRBJ1-2; D is uncertain. The CDR3 sequence is 12 residues long. Between the trimmed V and J ends, which lost 4 bases and 7 bases, there was a span of 10 bases. Looked up from germline, CDR1 is MDHEN and CDR2 is SYDVKM.

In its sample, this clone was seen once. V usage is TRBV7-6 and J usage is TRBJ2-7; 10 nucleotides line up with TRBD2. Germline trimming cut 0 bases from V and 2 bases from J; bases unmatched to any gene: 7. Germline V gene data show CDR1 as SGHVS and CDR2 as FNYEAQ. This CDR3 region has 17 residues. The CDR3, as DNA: TGTGCCAGCAGCTTAGCAGCGGGAGGGCCGATAACCTACGAGCAGTACTTC. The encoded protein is CASSLAAGGPITYEQYF.